The 11 T cell receptor beta chains below come from one sample, sequenced in a study of OX40 agonist ivuxolimab in advanced cancers. Assay used: immunoSEQ multiplex PCR; TCRdb lists only in-frame clones, some missing. The sample records approximately 76,000 clones, around 90% being singletons. The sequenced sample was CD4+ or CD8+ T cells sorted from blood, obtained in a trial of the OX40 agonist ivuxolimab. These receptors originate from an adult with an advanced solid tumor such as melanoma, head and neck, liver or kidney cancer.

The genes are TRBV18 and TRBJ1-1; D is unresolved. The germline V gene has CDR1 KGHSH and CDR2 LQKENI. This CDR3 has 13 amino acids. The V gene lost 2 bases and the J gene lost 6 bases, with 10 bases spanning the gap. This CDR3 reads CASSPVEGPEAFF. For the CDR3, the DNA is TGTGCCAGCTCACCAGTAGAGGGCCCTGAAGCTTTCTTT.

The V call is TRBV5-1, the J call TRBJ1-4; D remains ambiguous. This CDR3 has 15 residues. Germline assignment: CDR1 SGHRS and CDR2 YFSETQ. Trimming pared 1 base from V and 0 bases from J, leaving 7 bases between. The CDR3 nucleotides read TGCGCCAGCAGCTTGCAGGCTTCAACTAATGAAAAACTGTTTTTT. Translating it yields CASSLQASTNEKLFF.

CDR3 coding DNA: TGTGCCAGCAGTAAAGAGACAGGGAGAGTTAGTGAAAAACTGTTTTTT. Its translation: CASSKETGRVSEKLFF. The genes are TRBV6-6 and TRBJ1-4, with 7 bases matching TRBD1. CDR3 size: 16 residues. Germline V gene sequence: CDR1 MNHNY, CDR2 SVGAGI (reference sequence). Trimming at V came to 5 bases and at J to 7 bases, leaving 13 bases not matched to a gene.

The genes are TRBV5-1 and TRBJ2-7; 9 bases map to TRBD1. This CDR3 comprises 14 residues. Germline trimming cut 4 bases from V and 4 bases from J; bases unmatched to any gene: 6. Germline V CDR1 and CDR2: SGHRS, YFSETQ. This CDR3 is CASSPTGTGYEQYF. The CDR3 DNA follows: TGCGCCAGCAGCCCAACCGGGACAGGGTACGAGCAGTACTTC.

The chain is built from TRBV7-3 and TRBJ2-7, with a weak D call TRBD1 (6 bases). Trimming took off 5 bases at V and 7 bases at J, with 18 bases between the two ends. CDR1 and CDR2 from the germline V gene are SGHTA and FQGTGA. The CDR3 runs 14 residues. As DNA, the CDR3 is TGTGCCAGCAGCCCCAGGTGGTTAGGGGGTGAGCAGTACTTC. Protein sequence: CASSPRWLGGEQYF. Based on the CDR3 plus reference TRBV7-3 and TRBJ2-7, the full variable domain is GAGVSQTPSNKVTEKGKYVELRCDPISGHTALYWYRQSLGQGPEFLIYFQGTGAADDSGLPNDRFFAVRPEGSVSTLKIQRTERGDSAVYLCASSPRWLGGEQYFGPGTRLTVT.

The chain uses TRBV28 and TRBJ1-5; D ambiguous. CDR3 length: 15 residues. The V end lost 6 bases, the J end lost 4 bases, and 16 bases lay between the germline ends. CDR1 and CDR2 (germline): MDHEN, SYDVKM. DNA of the CDR3: TGTGCCAGCAGGGATGGATCGGGCGGTAATCAGCCCCAGCATTTT. Amino acids: CASRDGSGGNQPQHF.

V is TRBV7-2 and J is TRBJ1-2, with unresolved D. The V gene lost 2 bases and the J gene lost 6 bases, with 7 bases spanning the gap. From germline, CDR1 is SGHTA and CDR2 FQGNSA. The CDR3 contains 12 residues. The CDR3 reads CASSLMGNGYTF. The DNA for the CDR3 is TGTGCCAGCAGCTTAATGGGGAATGGCTACACCTTC.

In this sample, this clone turned up once. This chain links TRBV13 with TRBJ2-2; 7 bases match TRBD1. Per germline, CDR1 PRHDT and CDR2 FYEKMQ (reference sequence). V shed 7 bases and J 9 bases; nucleotides not matched to a gene: 8. The CDR3 spans 13 residues. The DNA for the CDR3 is TGTGCCAGCACCTCGGACAGGCTGAGGGAGCTGTTTTTT. It translates to CASTSDRLRELFF.

This clone has only one observation. V is TRBV4-3 and J is TRBJ2-7; D not certain. Germline-derived CDR1 and CDR2 are LGHNA and YSLEER. The CDR3 length is 16 residues. The V and J ends lost 0 bases and 0 bases respectively, with 12 bases between them. The CDR3 sequence: CASSQDYGLLSYEQYF. As DNA, the CDR3 is TGCGCCAGCAGCCAAGATTATGGCCTACTCTCCTACGAGCAGTACTTC.

The CDR3 DNA is TGCGCCAGCAGCCCGAGTTCAACTAATGAAAAACTGTTTTTT. Its protein product is CASSPSSTNEKLFF. The chain has TRBV5-1 and TRBJ1-4, with no clear D. Germline-derived CDR1 and CDR2 are SGHRS and YFSETQ. V dropped 4 bases and J dropped 0 bases, with 7 bases sitting between them. There are 14 residues in the CDR3.

V and J are TRBV19 and TRBJ1-2; D gene unclear. The CDR3 consists of 15 residues. Germline CDR1 is LNHDA and CDR2 is SQIVND (reference sequence). Trimming stripped 6 bases from V and 0 bases from J, with 14 bases between. The CDR3 DNA sequence: TGTGCCAGTAGCATTGGACCGTTGACTAACTATGGCTACACCTTC. Amino acid sequence: CASSIGPLTNYGYTF.